Following are 12 T cell receptor beta chains from one sample sequenced in a study of blood T cell repertoires in COVID-19. Profiled with immunoSEQ multiplex PCR; TCRdb holds only in-frame clones, not every one. The data show some 100,000 clones, roughly 87% seen once. The sequenced sample consisted of peripheral blood. These receptors originate from a human donor in a cohort sampled during active COVID-19.

The CDR3 spells CASSSDGGRTDTQYF. The DNA of the CDR3 is TGTGCCAGCTCTTCGGACGGGGGGCGCACAGATACGCAGTATTTT. The chain has TRBV7-9 and TRBJ2-3, with D tentatively TRBD2 (7 bases). Germline V gene sequence: CDR1 SEHNR, CDR2 FQNEAQ (reference sequence). V lost 8 bases and J 1 base, leaving 16 bases between the germline ends. The CDR3 sequence is 15 residues long.

The CDR3 nucleotides read TGTGCCAGCAGTGAACAGGGGGCCTATATTTCCTACGAGCAGTACTTC. This sequence encodes CASSEQGAYISYEQYF. The rearrangement uses TRBV2 and TRBJ2-7; 8 bases fit TRBD1. V lost 2 bases, J lost 1 base, and 7 bases stayed unmatched. This CDR3 has 16 residues. The V gene's germline CDR1 is SNHLY and CDR2 FYNNEI.

The chain employs TRBV12-5 and TRBJ2-3; no firm D call. Germline lookup yields CDR1 LGHNT and CDR2 FRNRAP. The germline V and J ends were trimmed by 1 base and 2 bases, with 4 bases remaining between them. The CDR3 sequence is 13 residues long. The CDR3 nucleotides read TGTGCTAGTGGTTTGGGCGACACAGATACGCAGTATTTT. It specifies CASGLGDTDTQYF.

This chain connects TRBV7-2 to TRBJ1-6; 7 positions match TRBD1. The trim removed 0 bases at V and 7 bases at J, leaving 0 bases unmatched. The CDR3 sequence is 14 residues long. Germline assignment: CDR1 SGHTA and CDR2 FQGNSA. CDR3 protein: CASSLAQGNSPLHF. The DNA of the CDR3 is TGTGCCAGCAGCTTAGCACAGGGGAATTCACCCCTCCACTTT.

The chain uses TRBV6-5 and TRBJ2-3; the D is unclear. Germline V gene data show CDR1 as MNHEY and CDR2 as SVGAGI. V shed 4 bases and J shed 3 bases, with 8 bases lying between them. The CDR3 has 13 amino acids. In DNA form, the CDR3 reads TGTGCCAGCAGTTTCTATAGAACAGATACGCAGTATTTT. Amino acids: CASSFYRTDTQYF.

The chain joins TRBV28 to TRBJ1-5; D is uncertain. Germline V CDR1 and CDR2: MDHEN, SYDVKM. The CDR3 consists of 14 residues. Trimming shortened V by 8 bases and J by 5 bases, and 16 bases separated the two germline ends. Written as DNA, the CDR3 is TGTGCCAGCTACCAACCGATAGCAGATCAGCCCCAGCATTTT. As protein: CASYQPIADQPQHF.

This clone was picked up one time. V gene TRBV7-9 combines with J gene TRBJ2-3; possible D gene TRBD2, 5 bases. Germline values: CDR1 SEHNR, CDR2 FQNEAQ (reference sequence). This CDR3 has 15 residues. The ends were cut back, 2 bases at V and 2 bases at J, with 11 bases in the middle. The DNA of the CDR3 is TGTGCCAGCAGCTTAAGGAGCGGACTCACAGATACGCAGTATTTT. It yields the protein CASSLRSGLTDTQYF.

The chain uses TRBV11-1 and TRBJ2-6; D is unresolved. The CDR3 length is 16 residues. CDR1 is SGHAT and CDR2 is FQDESV in the germline V gene (reference sequence). V was pared by 2 bases and J by 2 bases, with 10 bases between. CDR3 nucleotides: TGTGCCAGCAGCTTAAGGAGCAGTACTGGGGCCAACGTCCTGACTTTC. This sequence encodes CASSLRSSTGANVLTF.

The chain employs TRBV7-5 and TRBJ2-6; the D call in the table, TRBD1, was not verified against the DNA. TRBV7-5 counts as a pseudogene. The CDR3 loop spans 17 amino acids. CDR3 loop: CARSFPDSHSGANVLTF. Here the CDR3 DNA reads TGTGCCAGAAGCTTTCCGGACAGCCACTCTGGGGCCAACGTCCTGACTTTC.

The rearrangement links TRBV7-9 to TRBJ1-2; 8 bases line up with TRBD1. This CDR3 region has 15 residues. The germline V gene encodes CDR1 SEHNR and CDR2 FQNEAQ (reference sequence). J gave up 2 bases and V 5 bases, and 7 bases lay outside the gene matches. In DNA, the CDR3 is TGTGCCAGCAGCCACTGGGGACAGGCGAACTATGGCTACACCTTC. This encodes CASSHWGQANYGYTF.

This chain connects TRBV6-5 to TRBJ2-7; the match to TRBD2 covers 7 bases. CDR3 length: 15 residues. The ends lost 4 bases at V and 5 bases at J; junction bases unmatched: 11. Germline V lookup: CDR1 MNHEY, CDR2 SVGAGI. CDR3 residues: CASSSLLAASNEQYF. CDR3 DNA: TGTGCCAGCAGTTCCCTCCTAGCGGCGAGCAACGAGCAGTACTTC.

The chain joins TRBV10-1 to TRBJ2-2; 14 nucleotides line up with TRBD2. Germline V lookup: CDR1 WNHNN, CDR2 SYGVQD (reference sequence). V trimming: 11 bases; J trimming: 3 bases; junction bases outside the gene matches: 29. The CDR3 is 23 amino acids. DNA of the CDR3: TGCGCCCGCGGGTCCGCCGGGACTAGCGGGAGAATCGGTCACCAAGGCGACACCGGGGAGCTGTTTTTT. It translates to CARGSAGTSGRIGHQGDTGELFF.